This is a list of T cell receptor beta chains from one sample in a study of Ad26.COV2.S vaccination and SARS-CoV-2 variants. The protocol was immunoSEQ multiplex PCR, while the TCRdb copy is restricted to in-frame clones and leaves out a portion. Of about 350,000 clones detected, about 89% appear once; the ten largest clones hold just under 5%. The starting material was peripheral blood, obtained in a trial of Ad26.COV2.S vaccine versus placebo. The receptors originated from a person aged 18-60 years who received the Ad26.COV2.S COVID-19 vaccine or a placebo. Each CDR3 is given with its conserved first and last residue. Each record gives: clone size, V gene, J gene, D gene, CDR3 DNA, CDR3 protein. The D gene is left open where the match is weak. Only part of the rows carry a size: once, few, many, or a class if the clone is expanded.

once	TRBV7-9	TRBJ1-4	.	TGTGCCAGCAGCTTGCCCGCAACTAATGAAAAACTGTTTTTT	CASSLPATNEKLFF
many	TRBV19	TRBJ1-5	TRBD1	TGTGCCAGTAGAGACAGGGTAGGTCAGCCCCAGCATTTT	CASRDRVGQPQHF
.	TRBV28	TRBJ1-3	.	TGTGCCAGCAGTTTTATCGAACCTAGGGGTGCTGGAAACACCATATATTTT	CASSFIEPRGAGNTIYF
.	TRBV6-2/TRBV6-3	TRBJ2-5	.	TGTGCCAGCAGTTCTGACAGCTTTCAAGAGACCCAGTACTTC	CASSSDSFQETQYF
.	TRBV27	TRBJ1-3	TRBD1	TGTGCCAGCACCGCGACAGGGGCTGGAAACACCATATATTTT	CASTATGAGNTIYF
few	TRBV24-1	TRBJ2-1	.	TGTGCCACCAGTGCCCTGAGCAATGAGCAGTTCTTC	CATSALSNEQFF
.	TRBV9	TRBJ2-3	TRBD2	TGTGCCAGCAGCGCTGGACTAGCGGGGGCGGGCACAGATACGCAGTATTTT	CASSAGLAGAGTDTQYF
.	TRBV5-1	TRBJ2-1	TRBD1	TGCGCCAGCAGCTTGGCCGACAGGGGTTCCTACAATGAGCAGTTCTTC	CASSLADRGSYNEQFF
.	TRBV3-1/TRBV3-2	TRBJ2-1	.	TGTGCCAGCAGCGGGTCCAGCTCCTACAATGAGCAGTTCTTC	CASSGSSSYNEQFF
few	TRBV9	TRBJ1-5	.	TGTGCCAGCAGCGTATCCGCGAATCAGCCCCAGCATTTT	CASSVSANQPQHF
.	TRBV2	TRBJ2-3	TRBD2	TGTGCCAGCAGCCGACTAGCGGCTAGCACAGATACGCAGTATTTT	CASSRLAASTDTQYF
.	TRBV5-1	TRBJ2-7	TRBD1	TGCGCCAGCAGCTTCTCGACAGGGTTGTCCTACGAGCAGTACTTC	CASSFSTGLSYEQYF
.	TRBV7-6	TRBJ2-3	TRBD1	TGTGCCAGCAGCCGGACAGGTCGCTGGGATACGCAGTATTTT	CASSRTGRWDTQYF
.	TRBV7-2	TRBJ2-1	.	TGTGCCAGCGGAAAGGTAGCTACTCACGATGAGCAGTTCTTC	CASGKVATHDEQFF
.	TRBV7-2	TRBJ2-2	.	TGTGCCAGCAGCCCCTTAGGGGAGAACACCGGGGAGCTGTTTTTT	CASSPLGENTGELFF
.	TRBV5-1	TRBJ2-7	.	TGCGCCAGCAGCCGTGGAGCGGACTCCTACGAGCAGTACTTC	CASSRGADSYEQYF
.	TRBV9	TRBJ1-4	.	TGTGCCAGCAGCGTAGGCGACAAACGAGCAACTAATGAAAAACTGTTTTTT	CASSVGDKRATNEKLFF
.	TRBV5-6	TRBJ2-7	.	TGTGCCAGCAGCTTTCGGACCTACGAGCAGTACTTC	CASSFRTYEQYF
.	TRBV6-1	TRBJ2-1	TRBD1	TGTGCCAGCAGTGAAGCCATGGACAGGGACGAGCAGTTCTTC	CASSEAMDRDEQFF
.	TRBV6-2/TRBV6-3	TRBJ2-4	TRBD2	TGTGCCAGCAGTCTAGCTAGCGGGGGGCAAAACATTCAGTACTTC	CASSLASGGQNIQYF
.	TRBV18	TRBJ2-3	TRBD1	TGTGCCAGCTCTCCTCGACAGGGCTTAGGCGATACGCAGTATTTT	CASSPRQGLGDTQYF
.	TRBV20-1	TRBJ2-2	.	TGCAGTGCTAGTCGGGCCCAGTCGTCCACCGGGGAGCTGTTTTTT	CSASRAQSSTGELFF
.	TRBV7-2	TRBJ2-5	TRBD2	TGTGCCAGCAGCTCGGGACTAGCGGGGGGGAGTGGGACCCAGTACTTC	CASSSGLAGGSGTQYF
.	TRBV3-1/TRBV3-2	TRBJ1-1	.	TGTGCCAGCAGCCCACTCTCAGACAGCAACACTGAAGCTTTCTTT	CASSPLSDSNTEAFF
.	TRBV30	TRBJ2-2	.	TGTGCCTGGAGTCCCCTCTGGGGCTTAGGCGGGGAGCTGTTTTTT	CAWSPLWGLGGELFF
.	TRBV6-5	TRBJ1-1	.	TGTGCCAGCAGTTTCGCACAGAACACTGAAGCTTTCTTT	CASSFAQNTEAFF
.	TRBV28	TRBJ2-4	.	TGTGCCAGCAGTTTAGACAGTGAAGCCAAAAACATTCAGTACTTC	CASSLDSEAKNIQYF
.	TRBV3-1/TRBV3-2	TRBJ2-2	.	TGTGCCAGCAGCCGCACAGGGTTCATAAGTTCCGGGGAGCTGTTTTTT	CASSRTGFISSGELFF
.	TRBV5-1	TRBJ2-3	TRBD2	TGCGCCAGCAGCAGGACGGGACTAGCGGGAGAAGATACGCAGTATTTT	CASSRTGLAGEDTQYF
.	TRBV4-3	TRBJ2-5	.	TGCGCCAGCAGCCAAGGGGCGTACCAAGAGACCCAGTACTTC	CASSQGAYQETQYF
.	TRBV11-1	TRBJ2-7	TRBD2	TGTGCCAGCAGCGTAACTAGCGGGACCTACGAGCAGTACTTC	CASSVTSGTYEQYF
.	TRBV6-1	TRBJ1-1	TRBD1	TGTGCCAGCAGTGAAGGGACAGGGCGGACTGAAGCTTTCTTT	CASSEGTGRTEAFF
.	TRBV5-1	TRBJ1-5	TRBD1	TGCGCCAGCAGCCTCGGGACAGGGGCAAATCAGCCCCAGCATTTT	CASSLGTGANQPQHF
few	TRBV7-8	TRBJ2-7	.	TGTGCCAGCAGCTTAGGCACAGGAGAAATACCGTACGAGCAGTACTTC	CASSLGTGEIPYEQYF
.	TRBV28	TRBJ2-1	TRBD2	TGTGCCAGCAGTTTAATCCCTAGCGGGAGCTCCAATGAGCAGTTCTTC	CASSLIPSGSSNEQFF
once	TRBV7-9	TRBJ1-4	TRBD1	TGTGCCAGCAGCTTGGGACAGGGAAATGAAAAACTGTTTTTT	CASSLGQGNEKLFF
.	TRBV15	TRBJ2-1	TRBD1	TGTGCCACCAGCAGAGATGGGACAGGAGGGACCGAGCAGTTCTTC	CATSRDGTGGTEQFF
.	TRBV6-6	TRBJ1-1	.	TGTGCCAGCAGTAGCGGCGAGAACACTGAAGCTTTCTTT	CASSSGENTEAFF
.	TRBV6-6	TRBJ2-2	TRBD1	TGTGCCAGCAGTCGAACAGGGGCCGGGACCGGGGAGCTGTTTTTT	CASSRTGAGTGELFF
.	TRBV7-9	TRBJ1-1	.	TGTGCCAGCAGCTGGGACGGCCTTATAGCTGAAGCTTTCTTT	CASSWDGLIAEAFF
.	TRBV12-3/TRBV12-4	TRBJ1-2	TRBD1	TGTGCCAGCAGGCCAGACAGGGGGGTTGGCTACACCTTC	CASRPDRGVGYTF
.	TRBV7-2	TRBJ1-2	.	TGTGCCAGCAGGTTTGGTCGTCGGGGAGGCTACACCTTC	CASRFGRRGGYTF
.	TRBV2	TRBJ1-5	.	TGTGCCAGCAGTGAGGGCCCGGTGGGCAATCAGCCCCAGCATTTT	CASSEGPVGNQPQHF
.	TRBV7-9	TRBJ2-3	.	TGTGCCAGCAGCTACAAAAGCACAGATACGCAGTATTTT	CASSYKSTDTQYF
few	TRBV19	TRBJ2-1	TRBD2	TGTGCCAGTAGTATAGGAGCGGGAGGGCGAAATGAGCAGTTCTTC	CASSIGAGGRNEQFF
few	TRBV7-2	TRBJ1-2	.	TGTGCCAGCAGCCCGGCCTCTAACGGGTTCCTTTATGGCTACACCTTC	CASSPASNGFLYGYTF
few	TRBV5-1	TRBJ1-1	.	TGCGCCAGCAGCCCTCGAGGGGGGATGAACACTGAAGCTTTCTTT	CASSPRGGMNTEAFF
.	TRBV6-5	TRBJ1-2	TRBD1	TGTGCCAGCAGAGACAACAGGGGGAGCTATGGCTACACCTTC	CASRDNRGSYGYTF
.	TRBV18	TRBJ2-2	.	TGTGCCAGCTCACCACTAGCGAACACCGGGGAGCTGTTTTTT	CASSPLANTGELFF
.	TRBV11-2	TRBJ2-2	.	TGTGCCAGCAGACCCTTCATCAGGGACACCGGGGAGCTGTTTTTT	CASRPFIRDTGELFF
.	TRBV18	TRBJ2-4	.	TGTGCCAGCTCACCAATGGTCCGGGACGCCAAAAACATTCAGTACTTC	CASSPMVRDAKNIQYF
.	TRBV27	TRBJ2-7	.	TGTGCCAGCAGTTTATCCGGGGCCAACGAGCAGTACTTC	CASSLSGANEQYF
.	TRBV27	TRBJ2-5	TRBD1	TGTGCCAGCAGTTTATCGGGGACAGCGCGGACCCAGTACTTC	CASSLSGTARTQYF
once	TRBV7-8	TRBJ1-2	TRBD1	TGTGCCAGCAGCCTGGGACAGAACTATGGCTACACCTTC	CASSLGQNYGYTF